A single sample is the source of the 21 T cell receptor beta chains below, sequenced in a study of T-cell memory formation after mild COVID-19. Via MiXCR, TCRdb re-called the 5' RACE reads, giving one row per CDR3 protein. This table has around 400,000 distinct CDR3 sequences, roughly 24% appearing once. What was sequenced was PBMCs or a T cell subset sorted from them (not recorded which). The receptors stem from an adult woman who had mild COVID-19 (a few samples of this study predate the infection). Cell type and time point are not known.

This clonotype was detected a few times. The rearrangement uses TRBV6-1 and TRBJ2-7; D is undetermined. The CDR3 covers 11 residues. V was cut by 2 bases and J by 13 bases, with 12 bases left in between. Germline assignment: CDR1 MNHNS and CDR2 SASEGT. In DNA, the CDR3 is TGTGCCAGCAGTGAACCCAGGCCCCTCTACTTC. It is translated as CASSEPRPLYF.

This CDR3 reads CASSPQETNTEAFF. The CDR3 DNA reads as TGTGCCAGCTCACCACAGGAAACGAACACTGAAGCTTTCTTT. The chain recombines TRBV18 with TRBJ1-1; no clear D. Trimming removed 1 base at V and 1 base at J, with 7 bases between. This CDR3 is 14 amino acids long. Germline V CDR1 and CDR2: KGHSH, LQKENI.

This clonotype was observed a single time. The CDR3 sequence is CASSPLSGDSGYTF. CDR3 nucleotides: TGCGCCAGCAGCCCCCTTTCAGGGGATAGTGGCTACACCTTC. The gene calls are TRBV4-1 and TRBJ1-2, with D tentatively TRBD1 (6 bases). Germline CDR1 and CDR2: MGHRA and YSYEKL. V was clipped by 4 bases and J by 7 bases, with 16 bases between them. CDR3 length: 14 residues.

This clonotype was detected many times. The chain recombines TRBV5-1 with TRBJ2-7, with D tentatively TRBD1 or TRBD2 (5 bases each). V gave up 0 bases and J gave up 2 bases, with 9 bases separating them. CDR3 length: 14 amino acids. Germline CDR1 SGHRS, CDR2 YFSETQ. For the CDR3, the DNA is TGCGCCAGCAGCTTGGCGCAGGGAGCCTACGAGCAGTACTTC. The encoded protein is CASSLAQGAYEQYF.

The chain links TRBV6-2 or TRBV6-3 to TRBJ2-4, with 14 positions matching TRBD2. Germline V gene sequence: CDR1 MNHEY, CDR2 SVGEGT. Trimming cost V 5 bases and J 7 bases; bases outside gene matches: 10. The CDR3 loop spans 17 amino acids. The CDR3 sequence is CASSPPGTSGRRNIQYF. In DNA, the CDR3 is TGTGCCAGCAGTCCACCCGGGACTAGCGGGAGAAGGAACATTCAGTACTTC.

This clonotype was counted only a few times. V gene TRBV7-2 combines with J gene TRBJ2-6, with 8 bases identical to TRBD1. Germline V lookup: CDR1 SGHTA, CDR2 FQGNSA. The length of the CDR3 is 17 residues. With 5 bases clipped from V and 0 bases from J, the junction kept 6 bases outside the gene matches. The CDR3 DNA sequence: TGTGCCAGCAGCCGGACAGGGACGAACTCTGGGGCCAACGTCCTGACTTTC. Protein sequence: CASSRTGTNSGANVLTF.

This clonotype has just a few counts. The CDR3 DNA reads TGCAGCATGCTGGGCTCCTACAATGAGCAGTTCTTC. It encodes CSMLGSYNEQFF. The chain couples TRBV20-1 to TRBJ2-1; D is ambiguous. CDR1 is DFQATT, CDR2 SNEGSKA, per germline (reference sequence). CDR3 length equals 12 residues.

The sample holds one count of this clonotype. CDR3 DNA sequence: TGTGCCAGCAGCCAAGATTCAACAGGGCTACTTAACTATGGCTACACCTTC. It codes for CASSQDSTGLLNYGYTF. The chain combines TRBV3-1 with TRBJ1-2, with TRBD1 as a possible D gene (6 bases). Trimming pared 0 bases from V and 1 base from J, leaving 15 bases between. This CDR3 spans 17 amino acids. In germline, CDR1 is LGHDT, CDR2 YNNKEL (reference sequence). Together with reference TRBV3-1 and TRBJ1-2, the CDR3 gives the full variable domain: DTAVSQTPKYLVTQMGNDKSIKCEQNLGHDTMYWYKQDSKKFLKIMFSYNNKELIINETVPNRFSPKSPDKAHLNLHINSLELGDSAVYFCASSQDSTGLLNYGYTFGSGTRLTVV.

The chain links TRBV7-9 to TRBJ1-2; tentatively, D is TRBD1 (6 bases). CDR3 size: 18 residues. Germline CDR1 is SEHNR and CDR2 is FQNEAQ (reference sequence). With 4 bases removed from V and 5 bases from J, the gap between germline ends came to 26 bases. This CDR3 is CASSSTGGGAERLYGYTF. The CDR3, as DNA: TGTGCCAGCAGCTCCACCGGCGGGGGCGCAGAAAGGCTGTATGGCTACACCTTC.

This chain links TRBV18 with TRBJ1-6, with 9 bases identical to TRBD1. With V trimmed by 3 bases and J by 4 bases, 7 bases remained unmatched. The CDR3 loop spans 17 amino acids. Germline V gene lookup returns CDR1 KGHSH and CDR2 LQKENI. CDR3 amino acids: CASSPGTGNTYNSPLHF. CDR3 sequence (DNA): TGTGCCAGCTCACCCGGGACAGGGAACACGTATAATTCACCCCTCCACTTT.

This chain uses TRBV12-3 or TRBV12-4 with TRBJ1-6; possible D gene TRBD1, 6 bases. V lost 3 bases, J lost 7 bases, and 10 bases lay in between. The CDR3 has 14 amino acids. The CDR3 DNA sequence: TGTGCCAGCAGTTTCCGGGGGGCAAATTCACCCCTCCACTTT. This translates into CASSFRGANSPLHF.

The chain recombines TRBV2 with TRBJ2-7; 14 nucleotides match TRBD2. Germline loops: CDR1 SNHLY, CDR2 FYNNEI. Trimming at V came to 4 bases and at J to 2 bases, leaving 10 bases not matched to a gene. This CDR3 region has 18 residues. DNA for the CDR3: TGTGCCAGCAGTGGGATCGGACTAGCGGGAGGCAGGGCCTACGAGCAGTACTTC. This sequence encodes CASSGIGLAGGRAYEQYF.

This clonotype was observed a single time. The V gene is TRBV11-2, the J gene TRBJ2-4; TRBD1 is a possible D gene (5 bases). CDR1 is SGHAT, CDR2 FQNNGV, per germline. The ends were cut back, 3 bases at V and 0 bases at J, with 18 bases in the middle. This CDR3 comprises 18 residues. CDR3 region: CASSLYLVQTEAKNIQYF. The CDR3 nucleotides read TGTGCCAGCAGCTTGTACCTCGTACAGACAGAAGCCAAAAACATTCAGTACTTC.

The V and J genes are TRBV24-1 and TRBJ2-3, with D perhaps TRBD1 (5 bases). The CDR3 totals 15 residues. Germline V lookup: CDR1 KGHDR, CDR2 SFDVKD. Trimming stripped 4 bases from V and 3 bases from J, with 13 bases between. The CDR3 nucleotides are TGTGCCACCAGTGAACTTCAGGGATTTACAGATACGCAGTATTTT. Protein product: CATSELQGFTDTQYF.

This clonotype turned up a few times. The chain employs TRBV6-5 and TRBJ2-1; 7 bases match TRBD2. The ends lost 0 bases at V and 0 bases at J; junction bases unmatched: 5. CDR3 size: 17 residues. Germline-derived CDR1 and CDR2 are MNHEY and SVGAGI. CDR3 in amino acids: CASSYSTGGSSYNEQFF. The CDR3 nucleotides are TGTGCCAGCAGTTACTCGACCGGGGGGAGCTCCTACAATGAGCAGTTCTTC.

The rearrangement joins TRBV6-5 to TRBJ1-1; D unresolved. Germline V gene lookup returns CDR1 MNHEY and CDR2 SVGAGI. V was pared by 0 bases and J by 2 bases, with 4 bases between. The CDR3 consists of 13 residues. CDR3 amino acids: CASSYSRNTEAFF. In nucleotides, the CDR3 is TGTGCCAGCAGTTACTCGAGAAACACTGAAGCTTTCTTT.

The V gene is TRBV6-2 or TRBV6-3, the J gene TRBJ2-3, with 11 bases fitting TRBD2. CDR1 is MNHEY and CDR2 is SVGEGT in the germline V gene. With V trimmed by 3 bases and J by 6 bases, 14 bases remained unmatched. The CDR3 covers 18 residues. CDR3 protein: CASSYYPPTSGIPDTQYF. CDR3 DNA: TGTGCCAGCAGTTATTACCCTCCGACTAGCGGGATCCCGGATACGCAGTATTTT.

This clonotype was seen a handful of times. The chain recombines TRBV29-1 with TRBJ2-7; 7 bases align to TRBD2. V lost 0 bases to trimming and J lost 5 bases; unmatched junction nucleotides: 7. This CDR3 spans 14 amino acids. CDR1 SQVTM and CDR2 ANQGSEA come from the germline V gene. CDR3 in amino acids: CSVEDYGGRDEQYF. CDR3 nucleotides: TGCAGCGTTGAAGATTACGGGGGGAGGGACGAGCAGTACTTC.

The J gene is TRBJ1-2, the V gene TRBV14; D may be TRBD1 (5 bases). V lost 4 bases and J lost 0, with 18 bases in between. The CDR3 contains 17 residues. Germline V CDR1 and CDR2: SGHDN, FVKESK. The CDR3 region has the DNA TGTGCCAGCAGCCTAACGACAGTCTTAAAAGCTAACTATGGCTACACCTTC. This gives the protein CASSLTTVLKANYGYTF.

The chain employs TRBV18 and TRBJ1-2, with TRBD1 matching over 8 bases. Per the germline V gene, CDR1 is KGHSH and CDR2 is LQKENI. V gave up 3 bases and J gave up 10 bases; unmatched junction bases: 1. This CDR3 spans 11 amino acids. Here the CDR3 reads CASSPGQDYTF. DNA for the CDR3: TGTGCCAGCTCACCGGGACAGGACTACACCTTC.

The chain is built from TRBV7-9 and TRBJ1-2; a possible D gene is TRBD1 (5 bases). The germline CDR1 and CDR2 sequences are SEHNR and FQNEAQ (reference sequence). V was trimmed by 4 bases and J by 5 bases, leaving 8 bases between them. This CDR3 has 12 residues. CDR3 sequence (DNA): TGTGCCAGCAGCTACGGGACTTATGGCTACACCTTC. Protein: CASSYGTYGYTF. Combining the CDR3 with reference TRBV7-9 and TRBJ1-2 gives the whole variable domain DTGVSQNPRHKITKRGQNVTFRCDPISEHNRLYWYRQTLGQGPEFLTYFQNEAQLEKSRLLSDRFSAERPKGSFSTLEIQRTEQGDSAMYLCASSYGTYGYTFGSGTRLTVV.